These T cell receptor beta chains were read from a single sample in a study of shared clonotypes between healthy human individuals. Assay: immunoSEQ multiplex PCR; the TCRdb copy retains only in-frame clones and omits some. Of around 2,000,000 clones in the sample, approximately 95% were seen once. Sequenced input: naive CD8+ T cells sorted from blood. The source is a man aged 18 to 30 in good health. Each CDR3 is given with its conserved first and last residue. Fields, in order: clone size, D gene, V gene, J gene, CDR3 protein, CDR3 DNA. D genes are given only for firm matches. Rows give clone size only sometimes, using once, few, many, or a class for an expanded clone.

abundance: -; d_gene: -; v_gene: TRBV7-9; j_gene: TRBJ2-7; CDR3aa: CASSLDNYEQYF; CDR3nt: TGTGCCAGCAGCTTAGACAACTACGAGCAGTACTTC
abundance: -; d_gene: TRBD2; v_gene: TRBV5-6; j_gene: TRBJ2-1; CDR3aa: CASSFTGGLIEQFF; CDR3nt: TGTGCCAGCAGCTTTACGGGAGGGCTTATTGAGCAGTTCTTC
abundance: -; d_gene: -; v_gene: TRBV28; j_gene: TRBJ1-1; CDR3aa: CASSWAGGGYTEAFF; CDR3nt: TGTGCCAGCAGTTGGGCCGGCGGGGGTTACACTGAAGCTTTCTTT
abundance: -; d_gene: -; v_gene: TRBV2; j_gene: TRBJ2-1; CDR3aa: CASKPFRAPYNEQFF; CDR3nt: TGTGCCAGCAAACCTTTTCGGGCTCCCTACAATGAGCAGTTCTTC
abundance: -; d_gene: TRBD1; v_gene: TRBV4-1; j_gene: TRBJ2-7; CDR3aa: CASSLQQGEYEQYF; CDR3nt: TGCGCCAGCAGCCTACAACAGGGGGAATACGAGCAGTACTTC
abundance: once; d_gene: -; v_gene: TRBV10-3; j_gene: TRBJ1-1; CDR3aa: CAISDEWGGTEAFF; CDR3nt: TGTGCCATCAGTGACGAGTGGGGAGGGACTGAAGCTTTCTTT
abundance: once; d_gene: -; v_gene: TRBV6-5; j_gene: TRBJ1-4; CDR3aa: CASSYSSGAGEKLFF; CDR3nt: TGTGCCAGCAGTTACTCGTCCGGAGCGGGAGAAAAACTGTTTTTT
abundance: -; d_gene: -; v_gene: TRBV10-3; j_gene: TRBJ2-7; CDR3aa: CAISDSQEAYEQYF; CDR3nt: TGTGCCATCAGTGACTCGCAGGAGGCCTACGAGCAGTACTTC
abundance: -; d_gene: TRBD2; v_gene: TRBV6-1; j_gene: TRBJ2-5; CDR3aa: CASSGIGGGETQYF; CDR3nt: TGTGCCAGCAGTGGAATTGGGGGGGGAGAGACCCAGTACTTC
abundance: -; d_gene: -; v_gene: TRBV2; j_gene: TRBJ2-5; CDR3aa: CASSEGGETPQETQYF; CDR3nt: TGTGCCAGCAGTGAGGGCGGGGAAACCCCCCAAGAGACCCAGTACTTC
abundance: -; d_gene: -; v_gene: TRBV29-1; j_gene: TRBJ1-4; CDR3aa: CSVEGEEEKLFF; CDR3nt: TGCAGCGTTGAAGGGGAAGAAGAAAAACTGTTTTTT
abundance: -; d_gene: -; v_gene: TRBV2; j_gene: TRBJ1-5; CDR3aa: CASSELPPDISNQPQHF; CDR3nt: TGTGCCAGCAGTGAATTGCCCCCGGACATTAGCAATCAGCCCCAGCATTTT
abundance: -; d_gene: TRBD2; v_gene: TRBV25-1; j_gene: TRBJ2-7; CDR3aa: CASSESKSGLAGVYEQYF; CDR3nt: TGTGCCAGCAGTGAATCCAAATCGGGACTAGCGGGAGTTTACGAGCAGTACTTC
abundance: -; d_gene: -; v_gene: TRBV30; j_gene: TRBJ1-1; CDR3aa: CAWSVPGDNTEAFF; CDR3nt: TGTGCCTGGAGTGTTCCAGGGGATAACACTGAAGCTTTCTTT
abundance: -; d_gene: TRBD1; v_gene: TRBV29-1; j_gene: TRBJ1-2; CDR3aa: CSVEVPFLSTGRGSGYTF; CDR3nt: TGCAGCGTTGAAGTACCCTTTCTATCGACAGGGCGGGGCAGTGGCTACACCTTC
abundance: -; d_gene: -; v_gene: TRBV9; j_gene: TRBJ1-2; CDR3aa: CASSGTVNYGYTF; CDR3nt: TGTGCCAGCAGCGGGACAGTTAACTATGGCTACACCTTC
abundance: -; d_gene: TRBD1; v_gene: TRBV11-2; j_gene: TRBJ2-1; CDR3aa: CASSYTGDGYNEQFF; CDR3nt: TGTGCCAGCAGCTATACAGGGGATGGCTACAATGAGCAGTTCTTC
abundance: -; d_gene: -; v_gene: TRBV5-6; j_gene: TRBJ2-7; CDR3aa: CASSLGQGRYEQYF; CDR3nt: TGTGCCAGCAGCTTGGGTCAGGGCCGTTACGAGCAGTACTTC
abundance: -; d_gene: -; v_gene: TRBV5-1; j_gene: TRBJ1-3; CDR3aa: CASSWEGTAEGTIYF; CDR3nt: TGCGCCAGCAGCTGGGAGGGGACCGCGGAGGGCACCATATATTTT
abundance: -; d_gene: TRBD2; v_gene: TRBV27; j_gene: TRBJ2-1; CDR3aa: CASGASGSYNEQFF; CDR3nt: TGTGCCAGCGGGGCTAGCGGGTCCTACAATGAGCAGTTCTTC
abundance: -; d_gene: -; v_gene: TRBV9; j_gene: TRBJ2-3; CDR3aa: CASSAPLDSTDTQYF; CDR3nt: TGTGCCAGCAGCGCACCACTGGATAGCACAGATACGCAGTATTTT
abundance: -; d_gene: TRBD2; v_gene: TRBV28; j_gene: TRBJ2-1; CDR3aa: CASLDLSGGAYEQFF; CDR3nt: TGTGCCAGCCTTGACCTTAGCGGGGGAGCGTATGAGCAGTTCTTC
abundance: -; d_gene: TRBD2; v_gene: TRBV5-6; j_gene: TRBJ2-1; CDR3aa: CASSFSGYNEQFF; CDR3nt: TGTGCCAGCAGCTTTAGCGGGTACAATGAGCAGTTCTTC
abundance: -; d_gene: TRBD1; v_gene: TRBV2; j_gene: TRBJ2-7; CDR3aa: CASIEGGQGVYEQYF; CDR3nt: TGTGCCAGCATCGAGGGCGGACAGGGGGTCTACGAGCAGTACTTC
abundance: once; d_gene: -; v_gene: TRBV29-1; j_gene: TRBJ2-3; CDR3aa: CSVPGLIGTDTQYF; CDR3nt: TGCAGCGTACCCGGGTTGATCGGCACAGATACGCAGTATTTT
abundance: -; d_gene: TRBD2; v_gene: TRBV4-3; j_gene: TRBJ2-7; CDR3aa: CASSQERLAGPLYEQYF; CDR3nt: TGCGCCAGCAGCCAAGAGAGACTAGCGGGTCCCTTATACGAGCAGTACTTC
abundance: few; d_gene: -; v_gene: TRBV25-1; j_gene: TRBJ1-3; CDR3aa: CASSPQSDSGNTIYF; CDR3nt: TGTGCCAGCAGTCCCCAATCAGACTCTGGAAACACCATATATTTT
abundance: -; d_gene: -; v_gene: TRBV7-9; j_gene: TRBJ1-1; CDR3aa: CASSLNANTEAFF; CDR3nt: TGTGCCAGCAGCTTAAATGCGAACACTGAAGCTTTCTTT
abundance: -; d_gene: -; v_gene: TRBV7-9; j_gene: TRBJ1-4; CDR3aa: CASSGGSEANEKLFF; CDR3nt: TGTGCCAGCAGCGGAGGTTCCGAGGCTAATGAAAAACTGTTTTTT
abundance: few; d_gene: -; v_gene: TRBV5-1; j_gene: TRBJ2-1; CDR3aa: CASSLAGEQFF; CDR3nt: TGCGCCAGCAGCTTGGCCGGTGAGCAGTTCTTC
abundance: -; d_gene: -; v_gene: TRBV19; j_gene: TRBJ2-7; CDR3aa: CASSGQFLYEQYF; CDR3nt: TGTGCCAGTAGTGGACAGTTCCTCTACGAGCAGTACTTC